The 28 T cell receptor beta chains presented below share a single source sample, sequenced in a study of kidney transplant recipient with SARS-CoV-2 infection. MiXCR, run by TCRdb on the reads, gives a single entry per CDR3 protein. The sample lists 200,000 to 300,000 distinct CDR3 sequences, around 30% occurring once. Here the sequenced sample was a blood sample, taken at baseline and between days 110 and 120 from a kidney transplant recipient. Source of these receptors: a male patient between 25 and 40 years old who had COVID-19 and was a kidney transplant recipient. The T cells may come from the graft donor.

This clonotype showed up many times. This rearrangement joins TRBV20-1 to TRBJ2-7; TRBD1 or TRBD2 may be the D gene (5 bases each). V lost 1 base to trimming and J lost 1 base, with 23 bases between them. Looked up from germline, CDR1 is DFQATT and CDR2 is SNEGSKA (reference sequence). The CDR3 runs 18 residues. The CDR3 is CSARAGRLDGFRSYEQYF. The CDR3 DNA sequence: TGCAGTGCTAGAGCGGGGCGACTCGACGGCTTCCGGTCCTACGAGCAGTACTTC.

There are a few counts of this clonotype. The chain carries TRBV20-1 and TRBJ2-1, with D perhaps given as TRBD1 or TRBD2 (6 bases each). Trimming removed 6 bases at V and 5 bases at J, with 17 bases between. The CDR3 totals 14 residues. Germline V gives CDR1 DFQATT, CDR2 SNEGSKA (reference sequence). The chain's CDR3 is CSANLARGDNEQFF. In DNA form, the CDR3 reads TGCAGTGCCAATTTAGCGAGGGGGGACAATGAGCAGTTCTTC.

Concerning this clonotype: This clone may be a read error of a much larger clone one base away. The chain employs TRBV6-1 and TRBJ1-2; D is undetermined. In germline, CDR1 is MNHNS, CDR2 SASEGT. This CDR3 has 17 residues. The CDR3: CASSRLFSMRKTYGCTF. In DNA form, the CDR3 reads TGTGCCAGCAGTAGATTGTTCTCTATGCGAAAGACCTATGGCTGCACCTTC.

A word on this clonotype: A read error may explain this, as a much larger clone is one base away. The rearrangement uses TRBV11-3 and TRBJ1-1, with unresolved D. V gave up 6 bases and J gave up 11 bases, with 19 bases separating them. The CDR3 consists of 13 residues. The germline gives CDR1 SGHNT, CDR2 YENEEA. The CDR3 loop reads CASSSTSGRVAFF. The CDR3 region has the DNA TGTGCCAGCAGTTCTACTTCCGGGCGCGTGGCTTTCTTT.

This clonotype was detected many times. This chain connects TRBV29-1 to TRBJ2-7; 7 nucleotides align to TRBD2. The CDR3 spans 13 residues. From germline, CDR1 is SQVTM and CDR2 ANQGSEA. V lost 4 bases and J lost 6; bases outside the gene matches: 9. The CDR3 spells CSVAMQAGTEQYF. The CDR3 DNA reads TGCAGCGTTGCAATGCAAGCGGGAACCGAGCAGTACTTC.

Regarding this clonotype: A much larger clone lies a single base off, so this may be a read error. This rearrangement joins TRBV2 to TRBJ1-1; D not resolved. This CDR3 comprises 13 residues. Between the trimmed V and J ends, which lost 6 bases and 5 bases, there was a span of 13 bases. Germline V lookup: CDR1 SNHLY, CDR2 FYNNEI. The CDR3 spells CASSPGRKTEAFF. The CDR3 region has the DNA TGTGCCAGCAGCCCGGGTCGGAAAACTGAAGCTTTCTTT. Full variable domain (remainder filled in from reference TRBV2 and TRBJ1-1): EPEVTQTPSHQVTQMGQEVILRCVPISNHLYFYWYRQILGQKVEFLVSFYNNEISEKSEIFDDQFSVERPDGSNFTLKIRSTKLEDSAMYFCASSPGRKTEAFFGQGTRLTVV.

Note on this clonotype: Its ends do not fully match the called genes, so a read error is possible. CDR3 loop: CASSRGLEGASPSTDTQYF. The CDR3 region has the DNA TGTGCTAGCAGCCGAGGACTAGAGGGTGCCTCGCCTAGCACAGATACGCAGTATTTT. V and J are TRBV7-6 and TRBJ2-3; 7 positions agree with TRBD2. Germline V gene lookup returns CDR1 SGHVS and CDR2 FNYEAQ. This CDR3 is built from 19 residues.

As regards this clonotype: A read error may account for a junction end that differs from germline. The chain is built from TRBV6-5 and TRBJ1-3; possible D gene TRBD1, 5 bases. There are 17 residues in the CDR3. From germline, CDR1 is MNHEY and CDR2 SVGAGI. In nucleotides, the CDR3 is TGTGCCAGCAGTTCGACGGGGGGGGATTACTCTGGAAACACCACATATTTT. It specifies CASSSTGGDYSGNTTYF.

This clonotype showed up many times. The rearrangement joins TRBV27 to TRBJ2-7; TRBD1 is a possible D gene (5 bases). Germline CDR1 is MNHEY and CDR2 is SMNVEV (reference sequence). This CDR3 contains 14 residues. V lost 5 bases, J lost 1 base, and 12 bases lay in between. Here the CDR3 DNA reads TGTGCCAGCAGTGTAATCAGGGATTCCTACGAGCAGTACTTC. Its protein is CASSVIRDSYEQYF.

The rearrangement uses TRBV7-2 and TRBJ2-1; 11 bases are shared with TRBD2. Per germline, CDR1 SGHTA and CDR2 FQGNSA. This CDR3 contains 18 residues. V was pared by 2 bases and J by 4 bases, with 10 bases of the junction left unmatched. This CDR3 is CASSLILAGASPYNEQFF. For the CDR3, the DNA is TGTGCCAGCAGCTTAATACTAGCGGGGGCGTCCCCTTACAATGAGCAGTTCTTC.

The CDR3 protein is CASSLLAGRNNEQFF. Here the CDR3 DNA reads TGCGCCAGCAGCTTGTTGGCAGGGCGGAACAATGAGCAGTTCTTC. V gene TRBV5-1 combines with J gene TRBJ2-1; the D gene is possibly TRBD1 (5 bases). V was trimmed by 1 base and J by 5 bases, leaving 13 bases between them. Per the germline V gene, CDR1 is SGHRS and CDR2 is YFSETQ. The CDR3 is made up of 15 amino acids.

This clonotype was recorded at least ten times. The rearrangement uses TRBV27 and TRBJ2-7, with a possible D match to TRBD2 (6 bases). V lost 4 bases and J 2 bases, leaving 18 bases between the germline ends. The CDR3 runs to 16 residues. Germline V gives CDR1 MNHEY, CDR2 SMNVEV (reference sequence). The CDR3 loop reads CASSSLPGGNTYEQYF. In nucleotides, the CDR3 is TGTGCCAGCAGTTCCCTACCTGGGGGGAACACCTACGAGCAGTACTTC.

In the case of this clonotype: Given a much more abundant clone one base away, this may be a read error. This chain joins TRBV7-8 and TRBJ1-2; D is unclear. Per germline, CDR1 SGHVS and CDR2 FQNEAQ. This CDR3 comprises 17 residues. The CDR3 region has the DNA TGTGCCGGCAGCATAGACGAGTTTACCCGAAAGACCTATGGCTACACCTTC. This codes for CAGSIDEFTRKTYGYTF.

This clonotype has a count of ten or more. This sequence joins TRBV5-5 and TRBJ1-2; D is ambiguous. The CDR3 has 16 amino acids. CDR1 is SGHKS and CDR2 is YYEKEE in the germline V gene (reference sequence). V was shortened by 6 bases and J by 4 bases, with 22 bases between the two germline ends. The CDR3 protein is CASKTGVSRKTYGYTF. DNA for the CDR3: TGTGCCAGCAAGACGGGTGTCTCGCGAAAGACCTATGGCTACACCTTC.

Turning to this clonotype: This sequence may be a read error, since a much larger clone differs from it by one base. The V call is TRBV3-1, the J call TRBJ1-1; D is possibly TRBD1 (6 bases). V dropped 5 bases and J dropped 4 bases, with 23 bases sitting between them. The CDR3 totals 17 residues. Germline values: CDR1 LGHDT, CDR2 YNNKEL (reference sequence). CDR3 sequence reads: CASSAGHPISIRTEAFF. The DNA of the CDR3 is TGTGCCAGCAGCGCGGGACATCCCATTTCAATTCGCACTGAAGCTTTCTTT. Looking up the rest from reference TRBV3-1 and TRBJ1-1 gives the full variable domain: DTAVSQTPKYLVTQMGNDKSIKCEQNLGHDTMYWYKQDSKKFLKIMFSYNNKELIINETVPNRFSPKSPDKAHLNLHINSLELGDSAVYFCASSAGHPISIRTEAFFGQGTRLTVV.

This clonotype was recorded at least ten times. The chain couples TRBV6-1 to TRBJ2-5; D is undetermined. V was clipped by 0 bases and J by 1 base, with 3 bases between them. Germline CDR1 and CDR2: MNHNS and SASEGT. The CDR3 runs to 13 residues. CDR3 coding DNA: TGTGCCAGCAGTGAAGCAGCCCAAGAGACCCAGTACTTC. It yields the protein CASSEAAQETQYF.

V and J are TRBV15 and TRBJ1-1; D may be TRBD1 (5 bases). Trimming left V 5 bases short and J 11 bases short, with 24 bases between. CDR3 length: 15 amino acids. Germline V gene sequence: CDR1 LNHNV, CDR2 YYDKDF (reference sequence). The CDR3 DNA is TGTGCCACCAGCGGAGTGGGGAGGGGTTTCTTGGAGGCTTTCTTT. It codes for CATSGVGRGFLEAFF.

Of note for this clonotype: At one boundary the junction diverges from the germline segment, which might be a read error. The J gene is TRBJ2-1, the V gene TRBV30, with 8 positions matching TRBD2. This CDR3 has 16 residues. Germline V gene lookup returns CDR1 GTSNPN and CDR2 SVGIG (reference sequence). This CDR3 is CTWSTGLVGGGDEQFF. As DNA, the CDR3 is TGTACCTGGAGTACGGGACTAGTGGGGGGGGGAGATGAGCAGTTCTTC.

This clonotype was recorded many times. V gene TRBV30 combines with J gene TRBJ2-7; 7 nucleotides align to TRBD1. Looked up from germline, CDR1 is GTSNPN and CDR2 is SVGIG (reference sequence). Unmatched junction bases numbered 8, after V lost 4 bases and J lost 2 bases. This CDR3 region has 14 residues. CDR3 DNA: TGTGCCTGGAAGAGACAGGGAAGGGCCTACGAGCAGTACTTC. This codes for CAWKRQGRAYEQYF.

This clonotype occurred once. A read error may be the cause here, since a much bigger clone is one base away. It is likely a read error, because the conserved phenylalanine at the end of the CDR3 is missing. The J gene is TRBJ1-2, the V gene TRBV6-4; 8 bases agree with TRBD1. This CDR3 is 13 amino acids long. V shed 2 bases and J 6 bases; nucleotides not matched to a gene: 2. Germline V gives CDR1 MRHNA, CDR2 SNTAGT. CDR3: CASSDQGANGYTL. DNA of the CDR3: TGTGCCAGCAGTGACCAGGGGGCGAATGGCTACACCCTC.

Turning to this clonotype: This may be a read error: a much more frequent sequence differs by one nucleotide. The V call is TRBV6-2 or TRBV6-3, the J call TRBJ2-2, with D maybe TRBD1 (6 bases). In germline, CDR1 is MNHEY, CDR2 SVGEGT. CDR3 length: 16 amino acids. CDR3 DNA sequence: TGTGCCAGCGGTTACCGTGACAGGAGTAACACCGGGGAGCTGTTTTTT. Its protein product is CASGYRDRSNTGELFF.

This sequence joins TRBV20-1 and TRBJ2-3, with 7 bases matching TRBD2. The J segment lost 8 bases and the V segment lost 0 bases, leaving 14 bases of the junction unmatched. CDR3 length: 16 amino acids. The germline gives CDR1 DFQATT, CDR2 SNEGSKA (reference sequence). CDR3 sequence reads: CSAREPSSGSGSTQYF. The CDR3 region has the DNA TGCAGTGCTAGAGAGCCTTCTAGCGGCAGTGGTAGTACGCAGTATTTT.

A remark on this clonotype: One end of the junction fails to match germline, which may point to a read error. The chain joins TRBV9 to TRBJ1-2; no firm D call. This CDR3 region has 16 residues. The germline CDR1 and CDR2 sequences are SGDLS and YYNGEE. In nucleotides, the CDR3 is TGTGCCAGCGAGTTCCTGTACTCAAGAAAGACCTATGGCCACACCTTC. This codes for CASEFLYSRKTYGHTF.

A remark on this clonotype: This clone may be a read error of a much larger clone one base away. The chain employs TRBV7-6 and TRBJ2-7; D tentatively fits TRBD1 or TRBD2 (5 bases each). This CDR3 contains 13 residues. CDR1 SGHVS and CDR2 FNYEAQ come from the germline V gene. DNA for the CDR3: TGTGCCAGCAGCTTCGAGGGGAGAGAGACCCAGTGCTTC. Its translation: CASSFEGRETQCF.

In its sample, this clonotype was seen many times. The genes are TRBV12-3 or TRBV12-4 and TRBJ1-6, with D maybe TRBD1 (6 bases). V was shortened by 4 bases and J by 13 bases, with 14 bases between the two germline ends. This CDR3 contains 13 residues. CDR3 DNA sequence: TGTGCCAGCAGTTCAATCGACAGGATCCCCCTCCACTTT. Translated: CASSSIDRIPLHF.

This clonotype showed up just once. This sequence may be a read error, since a much larger clone differs from it by one base. This chain joins TRBV6-1 and TRBJ2-7; 9 bases are a match to TRBD1. There are 19 residues in the CDR3. The germline V gene encodes CDR1 MNHNS and CDR2 SASEGT. The chain's CDR3 is CANSEAISGTGWRSYEQYF. CDR3 nucleotides: TGTGCCAACAGTGAAGCTATTTCCGGGACAGGGTGGCGCTCCTACGAGCAGTACTTC.

Remarks on this clonotype: A much larger clone is a single base away; this may be a read error. J is TRBJ1-1 and V is TRBV5-1; D uncertain. CDR1 is SGHRS and CDR2 is YFSETQ in the germline V gene. V was trimmed by 5 bases and J by 4 bases, leaving 12 bases between them. The CDR3 spans 13 residues. The CDR3, as DNA: TGCGCCAGCAGGGGGAGTAGGAGCACTGAAGCTTTCTTT. It is translated as CASRGSRSTEAFF.

This clonotype was detected ten times or more. This chain uses TRBV25-1 with TRBJ1-2; D remains unclear. CDR1 and CDR2 from the germline V gene are MGHDK and SYGVNS. Trimming stripped 5 bases from V and 4 bases from J, with 23 bases between. The CDR3 runs 17 residues. CDR3 nucleotides: TGTGCCAGCAGTAAAAGCGGAGAACTGGGAAAGACCTATGGCTACACCTTC. Its translation is CASSKSGELGKTYGYTF.